This entry lists 25 T cell receptor beta chains sequenced from one sample in a study of shared clonotypes between healthy human individuals. Libraries were prepared by immunoSEQ multiplex PCR; TCRdb keeps only in-frame clonotypes and omits some of them. In the table there are 2,500,000 or so clones, around nine tenths of which are singletons. What was sequenced was naive CD4+ T cells sorted from blood. Subset indicated: CD45RA+ positively selected. The receptor source for this set is a man between 18 and 29 years old in good health.

The rearrangement uses TRBV10-3 and TRBJ2-5, with 9 nucleotides matching TRBD2. J gave up 2 bases and V 4 bases, and 8 bases lay outside the gene matches. CDR3 length: 16 amino acids. Germline CDR1 is ENHRY and CDR2 is SYGVKD. As DNA, the CDR3 is TGTGCCATCAGTGGCACCGGGACTAGCCAACAAGAGACCCAGTACTTC. It codes for CAISGTGTSQQETQYF.

V usage is TRBV2 and J usage is TRBJ2-3; D not resolved. The ends were cut back, 10 bases at V and 2 bases at J, with 10 bases in the middle. Germline CDR1 SNHLY, CDR2 FYNNEI. The length of the CDR3 is 12 residues. The CDR3 is CAIKDDTDTQYF. CDR3 coding DNA: TGTGCCATAAAGGACGACACAGATACGCAGTATTTT.

The J gene is TRBJ1-1, the V gene TRBV11-1; D possibly corresponds to TRBD1 (5 bases). CDR3 length: 14 residues. In germline, CDR1 is SGHAT, CDR2 FQDESV (reference sequence). Trimming took off 5 bases at V and 5 bases at J, with 15 bases between the two ends. CDR3 sequence: CASSRQGGRTEAFF. CDR3 sequence (DNA): TGTGCCAGCAGCCGGCAGGGTGGAAGGACTGAAGCTTTCTTT.

The rearrangement joins TRBV6-6 to TRBJ1-4; possible D gene TRBD1, 5 bases. V was clipped by 6 bases and J by 4 bases, with 12 bases between them. Germline V gene data show CDR1 as MNHNY and CDR2 as SVGAGI (reference sequence). The CDR3 is 14 residues long. The DNA of the CDR3 is TGTGCCAGCAGCTTAGACAGCCATAATGAAAAACTGTTTTTT. The encoded protein is CASSLDSHNEKLFF.

This chain uses TRBV6-6 with TRBJ1-3, with 7 nucleotides matching TRBD1. The trim removed 2 bases at V and 1 base at J, leaving 2 bases unmatched. The CDR3 consists of 15 residues. Germline V gives CDR1 MNHNY, CDR2 SVGAGI (reference sequence). The CDR3 reads CASSYTGESGNTIYF. The CDR3 bases are TGTGCCAGCAGTTACACAGGGGAATCTGGAAACACCATATATTTT.

The J gene is TRBJ2-1, the V gene TRBV19; 7 bases map to TRBD2. Per the germline V gene, CDR1 is LNHDA and CDR2 is SQIVND (reference sequence). This CDR3 is built from 16 residues. V was clipped by 8 bases and J by 4 bases; unmatched bases: 14. The CDR3, as DNA: TGTGCCAGTTCAAGACTAGCCACGGCCCTTTACAATGAGCAGTTCTTC. Translated, it gives CASSRLATALYNEQFF.

This clone was seen a single time. The rearrangement joins TRBV7-2 to TRBJ2-1; D is unresolved. CDR3 size: 13 residues. In germline, CDR1 is SGHTA, CDR2 FQGNSA. V was trimmed by 6 bases and J by 8 bases, leaving 14 bases between them. CDR3 bases: TGTGCCAGCAGTCCAAGCGAATACCATGAGCAGTTCTTC. Translating it yields CASSPSEYHEQFF.

J is TRBJ2-3 and V is TRBV5-1; no firm D call. V was clipped by 0 bases and J by 1 base, with 12 bases between them. The CDR3 is 16 residues long. Germline CDR1 and CDR2: SGHRS and YFSETQ. CDR3 residues: CASSLVIGRRTDTQYF. The CDR3 region has the DNA TGCGCCAGCAGCTTGGTTATTGGCAGACGCACAGATACGCAGTATTTT.

Turning to this clone: This CDR3 is also generated by other DNA sequences in the sample. The chain couples TRBV18 to TRBJ1-2, with unresolved D. The V end was cut by 3 bases, the J end by 4 bases, with 9 bases between. Germline lookup yields CDR1 KGHSH and CDR2 LQKENI. This CDR3 spans 13 amino acids. CDR3 protein: CASSPAGLYGYTF. The CDR3 nucleotides are TGTGCCAGCTCACCCGCCGGGCTCTATGGCTACACCTTC.

The chain joins TRBV30 to TRBJ2-5; 7 nucleotides agree with TRBD1. This CDR3 has 13 amino acids. V was clipped by 4 bases and J by 3 bases; unmatched bases: 5. The V gene's germline CDR1 is GTSNPN and CDR2 SVGIG (reference sequence). This CDR3 reads CAWTTGSKETQYF. CDR3 nucleotide sequence: TGTGCCTGGACGACAGGGAGCAAAGAGACCCAGTACTTC.

The rearrangement uses TRBV19 and TRBJ2-7; perhaps D is TRBD1 or TRBD2 (5 bases each). CDR3 length: 13 amino acids. V was clipped by 2 bases and J by 6 bases, with 11 bases between them. Germline V lookup: CDR1 LNHDA, CDR2 SQIVND (reference sequence). The CDR3 bases are TGTGCCAGTAGTATACGGGACGCATCCGAGCAGTACTTC. It encodes CASSIRDASEQYF.

Notes on this clone: Other DNA sequences in this sample translate to the same CDR3. This CDR3 reads CASSARGTGELFF. CDR3 bases: TGTGCCAGCAGCGCAAGGGGTACCGGGGAGCTGTTTTTT. V gene TRBV9 combines with J gene TRBJ2-2, with D possibly being TRBD1 (5 bases). This CDR3 has 13 residues. The germline CDR1 and CDR2 sequences are SGDLS and YYNGEE. With 3 bases removed from V and 5 bases from J, the gap between germline ends came to 8 bases. The full variable domain, with the rest looked up from reference TRBV9 and TRBJ2-2, is DSGVTQTPKHLITATGQRVTLRCSPRSGDLSVYWYQQSLDQGLQFLIQYYNGEERAKGNILERFSAQQFPDLHSELNLSSLELGDSALYFCASSARGTGELFFGEGSRLTVL.

V gene TRBV4-1 combines with J gene TRBJ1-2; no clear D. Germline V gene data show CDR1 as MGHRA and CDR2 as YSYEKL. V shed 4 bases and J shed 8 bases, with 14 bases lying between them. CDR3 size: 13 residues. CDR3 DNA: TGCGCCAGCAGCCTAGGACCTACGGTAGGCTACACCTTC. It yields the protein CASSLGPTVGYTF.

The V call is TRBV29-1, the J call TRBJ2-7; 9 nucleotides match TRBD1. The CDR3 is 13 amino acids. With 7 bases clipped from V and 2 bases from J, the junction kept 6 bases outside the gene matches. Germline V gene lookup returns CDR1 SQVTM and CDR2 ANQGSEA. CDR3 in amino acids: CSAGTGPTYEQYF. CDR3 DNA sequence: TGCAGCGCCGGGACAGGGCCCACCTACGAGCAGTACTTC.

This clone was seen only once. The same CDR3 can be traced to other DNA sequences in this sample. The gene calls are TRBV6-6 and TRBJ1-3; D unresolved. The germline CDR1 and CDR2 sequences are MNHNY and SVGAGI (reference sequence). The CDR3 contains 11 residues. Deletions cut 5 bases from V and 7 bases from J, with 6 bases between. CDR3 in DNA: TGTGCCAGCAGTAATGGGAACACCATATATTTT. Its translation is CASSNGNTIYF.

This chain uses TRBV7-2 with TRBJ2-3, with a possible D match to TRBD2 (6 bases). The length of the CDR3 is 17 residues. Germline V gene data show CDR1 as SGHTA and CDR2 as FQGNSA. Trimming cost V 5 bases and J 2 bases, with 20 bases left between them. The chain's CDR3 is CASSARRVSGNTDTQYF. In DNA, the CDR3 is TGTGCCAGCAGCGCAAGGCGTGTTAGCGGAAACACAGATACGCAGTATTTT.

CDR3 sequence: CASSVSGGITDTQYF. In nucleotides, the CDR3 is TGTGCCAGCAGTGTTAGCGGGGGAATCACAGATACGCAGTATTTT. The chain joins TRBV2 to TRBJ2-3, with 9 bases fitting TRBD2. This CDR3 region has 15 residues. V lost 4 bases to trimming and J lost 2 bases; unmatched junction nucleotides: 4. CDR1 and CDR2 (germline): SNHLY, FYNNEI.

This clone was observed a handful of times. Other nucleotide sequences in the sample specify the same CDR3. The chain employs TRBV5-1 and TRBJ2-3; D unresolved. V lost 4 bases and J lost 2, with 8 bases in between. Germline CDR1 SGHRS, CDR2 YFSETQ. CDR3 size: 13 residues. CDR3 sequence reads: CASSLGSTDTQYF. In nucleotides, the CDR3 is TGCGCCAGCAGCCTAGGTTCCACAGATACGCAGTATTTT.

The chain uses TRBV6-1 and TRBJ2-7, with D possibly TRBD2 on 6 matching bases. This CDR3 is 13 amino acids long. Trimming pared 7 bases from V and 2 bases from J, leaving 12 bases between. Germline assignment: CDR1 MNHNS and CDR2 SASEGT. The chain's CDR3 is CASMNSGAYEQYF. The CDR3 DNA follows: TGTGCCAGCATGAATTCGGGGGCCTACGAGCAGTACTTC.

This chain uses TRBV2 with TRBJ1-6, with D tentatively TRBD1 (6 bases). The CDR3 runs to 15 residues. Germline CDR1 is SNHLY and CDR2 is FYNNEI. V was trimmed by 6 bases and J by 0 bases, leaving 9 bases between them. CDR3 loop: CASSDRSSYNSPLHF. CDR3 in DNA: TGTGCCAGCAGCGACAGGAGCTCCTATAATTCACCCCTCCACTTT.

The rearrangement joins TRBV18 to TRBJ1-1; TRBD1 agrees at 12 bases. Unmatched junction bases numbered 12, after V lost 3 bases and J lost 10 bases. The CDR3 has 16 residues. The V gene's germline CDR1 is KGHSH and CDR2 LQKENI. The CDR3 sequence: CASSPISGQGASRAFF. Here the CDR3 DNA reads TGTGCCAGCTCACCTATATCGGGACAGGGGGCAAGTCGAGCTTTCTTT.

This sequence joins TRBV5-1 and TRBJ2-1; 8 bases match TRBD1. The germline gives CDR1 SGHRS, CDR2 YFSETQ. Trimming at V came to 0 bases and at J to 8 bases, leaving 10 bases not matched to a gene. The CDR3 totals 16 residues. The CDR3 sequence is CASSLVDRAMAHEQFF. CDR3 nucleotide sequence: TGCGCCAGCAGCTTGGTGGACAGGGCGATGGCGCATGAGCAGTTCTTC.

The chain joins TRBV6-5 to TRBJ2-7, with D possibly matching TRBD1 (6 bases). Germline lookup yields CDR1 MNHEY and CDR2 SVGAGI. The CDR3 loop spans 15 amino acids. Trimming took off 6 bases at V and 1 base at J, with 16 bases between the two ends. CDR3 sequence: CASRPRTAASYEQYF. The CDR3 region has the DNA TGTGCCAGCAGGCCCAGGACAGCGGCTTCCTACGAGCAGTACTTC.

The chain employs TRBV7-2 and TRBJ2-7; weak D call: TRBD2 (5 bases). V dropped 2 bases and J dropped 6 bases, with 17 bases sitting between them. From germline, CDR1 is SGHTA and CDR2 FQGNSA. This CDR3 comprises 15 residues. The CDR3 bases are TGTGCCAGCAGCTTATCGGGTGTCTATGGAGGCGAGCAGTACTTC. Translating gives CASSLSGVYGGEQYF.

This chain uses TRBV5-4 with TRBJ1-5; TRBD1 agrees at 7 bases. Germline CDR1 reads SGHNT; CDR2 reads YYREEE (reference sequence). The J segment lost 6 bases and the V segment lost 0 bases, leaving 9 bases of the junction unmatched. This CDR3 has 16 residues. For the CDR3, the DNA is TGTGCCAGCAGCTTGGGAGGGACAGAGGGGCCTCAGCCCCAGCATTTT. Amino acid sequence: CASSLGGTEGPQPQHF.